The sequence of this T cell receptor (beta chain) was determined in a study of blood T cell repertoires in COVID-19. The CDR3 is 15 amino acids. V lost 0 bases and J lost 9, with 16 bases in between. Germline CDR1 and CDR2: SGDLS and YYNGEE. The assay was immunoSEQ multiplex PCR, and TCRdb's table has in-frame clones only and misses some. The sample lists approximately 350,000 clones, roughly nine tenths occurring once. Participants were aged roughly 18 to 89 years, lived in under 30 US areas, and enrolled virtually. Sequencing input: PBMCs or T cells enriched from blood (not recorded which). The chain uses TRBV9 and TRBJ2-4, with D possibly being TRBD2 (6 bases). The sequence derives from a man aged 18-30 years who had recovered from COVID-19. This CDR3 reads CASSVEATSRGIQYF. CDR3 nucleotides: TGTGCCAGCAGCGTAGAGGCTACTAGCAGAGGCATTCAGTACTTC.